This T cell receptor (beta chain) is from a study of a mutant IDH1 vaccine in newly diagnosed glioma (dated by TCRdb to the early 2020s). About the investigation overall: Patients were given eight vaccinations, in weeks 1, 3, 5, 7, 11, 15, 19 and 23, which matched visits V03 through V10. Longitudinal TCRB deep sequencing was done for roughly 23 treated patients, wherever samples were available for exploratory analyses. Before enrollment, patients had received standard therapy of radiotherapy alone, temozolomide alone, or radiochemotherapy with temozolomide; most received the combination. In the chemotherapy-containing groups, vaccination started alongside temozolomide cycles, whereas in patients who had radiotherapy alone it started 4-6 weeks after radiotherapy. Peripheral blood was collected at six visits: V03 (baseline), V05, V07, V10, V12 and V13. Of the 32 patients who were treated, around 62% were male and approximately 38% were female, and the mean age was roughly 40 years. The investigation overall reported the following: Immune responses induced by the vaccine were seen in roughly 95% of patients across multiple MHC alleles. Selection of PBMC samples for TCRB deep sequencing was based on availability. According to the authors, sample limitations meant that analyses of patient blood samples could not be reproduced. Changes in the top peripheral T cell clonotypes picked up by TCRB sequencing did not appear to be linked to pseudoprogression.

What this sample's time point label stands for: week 23, last vaccination. Each vaccine dose was 300 ug of a 20-mer mutant IDH1 peptide in Montanide, given subcutaneously with topical imiquimod. All donors had newly diagnosed IDH1-mutant astrocytomas of WHO grade 3 or 4 that showed loss of nuclear ATRX. The samples were drawn from NOA16, a multicentre, single-arm, open-label phase I trial in Germany that tested a mutant IDH1 peptide vaccine in humans for the first time. The DNeasy Blood and Tissue Kit was used to extract genomic DNA from EDTA blood for TCRB sequencing. Library preparation was by the immunoSEQ multiplex PCR assay. Rearranged TCR beta chain sequences were amplified using the hsTCRB Kit according to the manufacturer's protocol. An Illumina MiSeq was used to sequence the TCRB libraries. On the authors' methods: The kit vendor's proprietary platform handled demultiplexing, trimming and gene mapping. Sourced from immuneACCESS, this table was stored by TCRdb with only in-frame sequences that have V and J called. A share of the clones is absent; for the studies checked, an unresolved V gene accounts for under half, and the remainder has no known explanation. Clone size and V and J calls were adopted from that table, with D and trimming inferred from the DNA. Present in this sample are 77,000 or so clones, more than 80% of which were seen just once. Roughly 0.81% of the sample lies in the top ten.

This clone was picked up a small number of times. It lacks a known antigen. There are no base qualities to consult, and no much larger clone falls within one base. Taken from cysteine to phenylalanine, the CDR3 has 14 residues. Solely the CDR3 DNA is kept, with 42 bases framed from the first base. CDR1 and CDR2, looked up from the germline V gene (reference sequence), are GTSNPN and SVGIG. The trim is 3 bases for V and 4 bases for J, with a gap of 13 bases between the germline ends. The clonotype was recovered from a woman aged 45-59 years with glioma. Here the chain combines TRBV30 and TRBJ1-3; too little of a D gene remains to name it. The material was PBMCs, obtained from a glioma patient whose treatment included an IDH1 peptide vaccine. This receptor has the CDR3 CAWSPTALGNTIYF. The DNA sequence follows: TGTGCCTGGAGCCCGACGGCACTCGGAAACACCATATATTTT.